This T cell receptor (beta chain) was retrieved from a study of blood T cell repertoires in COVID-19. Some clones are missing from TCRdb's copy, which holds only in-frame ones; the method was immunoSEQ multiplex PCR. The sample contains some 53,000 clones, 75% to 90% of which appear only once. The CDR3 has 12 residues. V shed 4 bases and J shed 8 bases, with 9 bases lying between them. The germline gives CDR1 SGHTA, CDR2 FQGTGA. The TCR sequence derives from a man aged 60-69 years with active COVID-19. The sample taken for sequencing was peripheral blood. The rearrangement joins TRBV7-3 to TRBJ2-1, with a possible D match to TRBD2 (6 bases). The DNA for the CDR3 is TGTGCCAGCAGCTCCTGGGAGGATGAGCAGTTCTTC. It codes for CASSSWEDEQFF. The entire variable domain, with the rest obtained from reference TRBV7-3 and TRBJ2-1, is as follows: GAGVSQTPSNKVTEKGKYVELRCDPISGHTALYWYRQSLGQGPEFLIYFQGTGAADDSGLPNDRFFAVRPEGSVSTLKIQRTERGDSAVYLCASSSWEDEQFFGPGTRLTVL.